Shown below are 6 T cell receptor beta chains from a single sample sequenced in a study of shared clonotypes between healthy human individuals. As defined, naive CD8 cells were CD45RO-negative and positively selected for CCR7, with terminally differentiated effector memory CD45RA+ cells excluded. Assay: immunoSEQ multiplex PCR; the TCRdb copy retains only in-frame clones and omits some. Of over 800,000 clones listed, 80% to 95% were seen once; the top ten hold nearly 25%. The specimen sequenced was naive CD8+ T cells sorted from blood. Receptors originate from a man under 40 in good health.

The chain combines TRBV28 with TRBJ1-1; possibly TRBD1 for D (6 bases). The CDR3 is 15 residues long. Germline-derived CDR1 and CDR2 are MDHEN and SYDVKM. The V end was cut by 6 bases, the J end by 0 bases, with 14 bases between. The CDR3 DNA follows: TGTGCCAGCAGGTACAGGGTTCTGGTGAACACTGAAGCTTTCTTT. Translation gives CASRYRVLVNTEAFF.

The CDR3 nucleotides are TGTGCCAGCAGCTTCGGGACTGCCCTAATGGACGGGGAGCTGTTTTTT. Amino acid sequence: CASSFGTALMDGELFF. The V gene is TRBV7-6, the J gene TRBJ2-2, with D possibly TRBD2 on 6 matching bases. The CDR3 is made up of 16 amino acids. The germline CDR1 and CDR2 sequences are SGHVS and FNYEAQ. V dropped 3 bases and J dropped 7 bases, with 18 bases sitting between them.

The chain couples TRBV6-1 to TRBJ2-6; D is unclear. This CDR3 region has 15 residues. The germline gives CDR1 MNHNS, CDR2 SASEGT. Trimming pared 2 bases from V and 0 bases from J, leaving 5 bases between. The CDR3 region is CASSEFGSGANVLTF. CDR3 nucleotides: TGTGCCAGCAGTGAATTTGGCTCTGGGGCCAACGTCCTGACTTTC.

The sample holds one count of this clone. This rearrangement joins TRBV5-6 to TRBJ2-3, with unresolved D. There are 12 residues in the CDR3. Looked up from germline, CDR1 is SGHDT and CDR2 is YYEEEE. Trimming took 0 bases from V and 2 from J, leaving 1 base between them. In DNA, the CDR3 is TGTGCCAGCAGCTTGGTCACAGATACGCAGTATTTT. Translation gives CASSLVTDTQYF.

This clone has just one count. This sequence joins TRBV2 and TRBJ2-6; no reliable D call. The CDR3 has 15 residues. The V gene lost 4 bases and the J gene lost 0 bases, with 7 bases spanning the gap. CDR1 and CDR2 (germline): SNHLY, FYNNEI. CDR3 nucleotides: TGTGCCAGCAGTGCAGGCCCCTCTGGGGCCAACGTCCTGACTTTC. This gives the protein CASSAGPSGANVLTF.

V gene TRBV10-3 combines with J gene TRBJ2-7, with 9 bases that match TRBD1. Germline V gene sequence: CDR1 ENHRY, CDR2 SYGVKD. The CDR3 contains 17 residues. V trimming: 3 bases; J trimming: 5 bases; junction bases outside the gene matches: 14. This CDR3 reads CAISDPSEQGALNEQYF. CDR3 coding DNA: TGTGCCATCAGTGATCCCAGTGAACAGGGGGCTTTGAACGAGCAGTACTTC.